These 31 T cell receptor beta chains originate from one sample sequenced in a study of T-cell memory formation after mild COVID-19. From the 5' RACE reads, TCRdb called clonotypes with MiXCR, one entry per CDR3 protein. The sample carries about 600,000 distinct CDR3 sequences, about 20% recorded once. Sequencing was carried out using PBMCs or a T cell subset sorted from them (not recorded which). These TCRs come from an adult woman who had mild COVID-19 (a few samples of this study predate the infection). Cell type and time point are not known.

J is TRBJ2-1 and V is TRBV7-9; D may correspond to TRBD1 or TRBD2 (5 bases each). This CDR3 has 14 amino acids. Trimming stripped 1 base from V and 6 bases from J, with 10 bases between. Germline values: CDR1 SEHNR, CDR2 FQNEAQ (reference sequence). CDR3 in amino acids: CASSLDYGGNEQFF. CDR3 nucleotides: TGTGCCAGCAGCTTAGATTATGGGGGCAATGAGCAGTTCTTC.

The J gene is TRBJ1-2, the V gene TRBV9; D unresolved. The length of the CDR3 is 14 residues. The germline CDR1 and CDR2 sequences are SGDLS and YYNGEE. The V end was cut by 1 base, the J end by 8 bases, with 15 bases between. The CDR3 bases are TGTGCCAGCAGCGTATCTGGAAGGCTAGGCGGCTACACCTTC. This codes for CASSVSGRLGGYTF.

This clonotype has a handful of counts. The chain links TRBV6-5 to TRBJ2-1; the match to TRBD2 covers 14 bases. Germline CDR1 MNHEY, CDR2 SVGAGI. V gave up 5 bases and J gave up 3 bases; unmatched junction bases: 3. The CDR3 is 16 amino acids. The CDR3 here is CASSTGLAGGYNEQFF. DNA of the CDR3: TGTGCCAGCAGTACCGGACTAGCGGGGGGCTACAATGAGCAGTTCTTC.

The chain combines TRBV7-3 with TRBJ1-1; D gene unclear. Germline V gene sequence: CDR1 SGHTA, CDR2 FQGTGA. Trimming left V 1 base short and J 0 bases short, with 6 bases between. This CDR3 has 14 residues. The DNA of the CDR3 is TGTGCCAGCAGCTTAATCCCCCTGAACACTGAAGCTTTCTTT. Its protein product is CASSLIPLNTEAFF.

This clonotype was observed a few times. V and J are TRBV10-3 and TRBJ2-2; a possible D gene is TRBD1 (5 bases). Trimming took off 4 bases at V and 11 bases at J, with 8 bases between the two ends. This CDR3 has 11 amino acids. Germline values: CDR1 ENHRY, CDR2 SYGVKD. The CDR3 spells CAISGDSELFF. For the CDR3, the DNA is TGTGCCATCAGTGGCGACAGTGAGCTGTTTTTT.

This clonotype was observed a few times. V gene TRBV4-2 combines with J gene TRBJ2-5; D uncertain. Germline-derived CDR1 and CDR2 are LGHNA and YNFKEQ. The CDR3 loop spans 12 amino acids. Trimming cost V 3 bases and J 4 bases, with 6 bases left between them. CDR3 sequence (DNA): TGTGCCAGCAGCCACTTCGGAGAGACCCAGTACTTC. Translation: CASSHFGETQYF.

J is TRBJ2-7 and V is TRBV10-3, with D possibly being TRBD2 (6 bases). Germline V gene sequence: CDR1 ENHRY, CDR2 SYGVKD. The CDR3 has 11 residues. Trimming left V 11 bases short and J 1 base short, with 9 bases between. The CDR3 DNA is TGTGCCGGAGGGCCGTCCTACGAGCAGTACTTC. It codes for CAGGPSYEQYF.

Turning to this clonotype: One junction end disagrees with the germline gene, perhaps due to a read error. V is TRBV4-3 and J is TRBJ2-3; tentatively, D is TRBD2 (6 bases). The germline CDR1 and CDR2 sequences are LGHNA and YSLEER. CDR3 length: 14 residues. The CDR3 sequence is CASGQEEGTDTQYF. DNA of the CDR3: TGCGCCAGCGGCCAGGAGGAGGGAACAGATACGCAGTATTTT.

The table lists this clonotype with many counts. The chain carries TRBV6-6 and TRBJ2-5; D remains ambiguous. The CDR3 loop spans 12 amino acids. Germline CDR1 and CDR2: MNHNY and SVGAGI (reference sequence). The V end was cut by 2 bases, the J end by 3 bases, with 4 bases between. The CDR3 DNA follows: TGTGCCAGCAGTTACGGGAAAGAGACCCAGTACTTC. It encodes CASSYGKETQYF.

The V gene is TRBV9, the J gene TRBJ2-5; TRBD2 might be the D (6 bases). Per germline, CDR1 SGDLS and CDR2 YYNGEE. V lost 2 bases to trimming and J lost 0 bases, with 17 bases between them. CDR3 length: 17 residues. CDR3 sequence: CASSVGLAGSYQETQYF. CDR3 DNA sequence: TGTGCCAGCAGCGTGGGGTTGGCGGGATCCTACCAAGAGACCCAGTACTTC.

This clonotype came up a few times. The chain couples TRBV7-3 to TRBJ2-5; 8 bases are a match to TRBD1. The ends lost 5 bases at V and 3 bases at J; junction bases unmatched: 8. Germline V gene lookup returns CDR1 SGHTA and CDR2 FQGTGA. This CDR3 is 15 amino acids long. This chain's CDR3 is CASSQDRVGKETQYF. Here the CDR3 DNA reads TGTGCCAGCAGCCAGGACAGGGTCGGAAAAGAGACCCAGTACTTC. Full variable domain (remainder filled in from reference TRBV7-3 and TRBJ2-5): GAGVSQTPSNKVTEKGKYVELRCDPISGHTALYWYRQSLGQGPEFLIYFQGTGAADDSGLPNDRFFAVRPEGSVSTLKIQRTERGDSAVYLCASSQDRVGKETQYFGPGTRLLVL.

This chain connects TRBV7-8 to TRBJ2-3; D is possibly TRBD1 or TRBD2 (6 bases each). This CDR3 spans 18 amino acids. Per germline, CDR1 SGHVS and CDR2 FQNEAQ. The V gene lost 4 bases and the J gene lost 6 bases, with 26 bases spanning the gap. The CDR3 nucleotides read TGTGCCAGCAGCTCCCCCCGGGCGGAGGGGGAGGACACGGATACGCAGTATTTT. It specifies CASSSPRAEGEDTDTQYF.

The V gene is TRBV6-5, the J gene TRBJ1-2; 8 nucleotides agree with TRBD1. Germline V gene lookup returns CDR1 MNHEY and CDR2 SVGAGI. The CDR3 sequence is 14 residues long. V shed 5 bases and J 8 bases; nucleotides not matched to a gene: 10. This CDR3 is CASSNPGQDRGYTF. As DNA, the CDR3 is TGTGCCAGCAGTAACCCGGGACAGGACCGAGGCTACACCTTC.

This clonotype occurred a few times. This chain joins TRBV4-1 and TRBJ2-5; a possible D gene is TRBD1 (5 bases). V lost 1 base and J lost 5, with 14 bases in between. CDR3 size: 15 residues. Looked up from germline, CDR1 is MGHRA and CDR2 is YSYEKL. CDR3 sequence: CASSQGIGEQETQYF. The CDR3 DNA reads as TGCGCCAGCAGCCAAGGCATAGGGGAACAGGAGACCCAGTACTTC.

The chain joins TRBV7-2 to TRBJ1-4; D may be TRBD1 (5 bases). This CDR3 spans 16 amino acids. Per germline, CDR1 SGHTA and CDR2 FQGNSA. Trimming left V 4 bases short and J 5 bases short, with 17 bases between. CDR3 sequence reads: CASSSKSQGLNEKLFF. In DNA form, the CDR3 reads TGTGCCAGCAGCTCCAAGTCCCAGGGCCTAAATGAAAAACTGTTTTTT.

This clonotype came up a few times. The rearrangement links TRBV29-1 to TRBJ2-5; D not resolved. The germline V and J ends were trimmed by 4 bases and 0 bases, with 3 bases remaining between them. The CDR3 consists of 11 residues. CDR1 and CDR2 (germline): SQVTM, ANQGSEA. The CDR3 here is CSVVDQETQYF. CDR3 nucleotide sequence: TGCAGCGTTGTGGACCAAGAGACCCAGTACTTC. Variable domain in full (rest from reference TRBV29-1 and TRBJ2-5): SAVISQKPSRDICQRGTSLTIQCQVDSQVTMMFWYRQQPGQSLTLIATANQGSEATYESGFVIDKFPISRPNLTFSTLTVSNMSPEDSSIYLCSVVDQETQYFGPGTRLLVL.

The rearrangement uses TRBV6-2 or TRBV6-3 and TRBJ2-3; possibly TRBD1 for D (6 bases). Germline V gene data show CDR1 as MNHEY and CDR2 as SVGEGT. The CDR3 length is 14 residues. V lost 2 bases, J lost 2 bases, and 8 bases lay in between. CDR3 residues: CASSYGQFTDTQYF. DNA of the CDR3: TGTGCCAGCAGTTACGGACAGTTCACAGATACGCAGTATTTT.

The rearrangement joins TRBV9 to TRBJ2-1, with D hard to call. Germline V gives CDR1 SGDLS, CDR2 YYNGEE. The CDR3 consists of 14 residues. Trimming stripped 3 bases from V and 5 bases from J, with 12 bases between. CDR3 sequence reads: CASSASRNNNEQFF. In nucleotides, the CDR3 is TGTGCCAGCAGCGCCAGCCGAAACAACAATGAGCAGTTCTTC.

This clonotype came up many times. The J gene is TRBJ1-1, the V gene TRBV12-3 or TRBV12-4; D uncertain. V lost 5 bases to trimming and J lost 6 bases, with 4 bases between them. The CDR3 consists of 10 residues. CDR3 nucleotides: TGTGCCAGCAGTCAGGCTGAAGCTTTCTTT. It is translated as CASSQAEAFF.

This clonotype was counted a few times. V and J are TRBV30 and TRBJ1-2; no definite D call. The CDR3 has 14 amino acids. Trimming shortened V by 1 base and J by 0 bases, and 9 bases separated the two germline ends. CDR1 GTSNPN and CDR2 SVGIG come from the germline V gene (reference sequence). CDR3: CAWSEGVPNYGYTF. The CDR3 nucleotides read TGTGCCTGGAGTGAGGGAGTTCCTAACTATGGCTACACCTTC.

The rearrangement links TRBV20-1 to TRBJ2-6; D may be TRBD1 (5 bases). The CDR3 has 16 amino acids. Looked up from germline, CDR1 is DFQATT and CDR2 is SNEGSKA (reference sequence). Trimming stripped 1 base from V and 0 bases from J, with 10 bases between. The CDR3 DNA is TGCAGTGCTAGAGGGGCAGGGCTCTCTGGGGCCAACGTCCTGACTTTC. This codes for CSARGAGLSGANVLTF.

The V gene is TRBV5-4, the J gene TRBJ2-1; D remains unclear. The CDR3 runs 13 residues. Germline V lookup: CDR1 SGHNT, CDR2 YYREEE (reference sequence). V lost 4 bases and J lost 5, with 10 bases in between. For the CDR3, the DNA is TGTGCCAGCAGCCCGCGGAAGCACAATGAGCAGTTCTTC. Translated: CASSPRKHNEQFF.

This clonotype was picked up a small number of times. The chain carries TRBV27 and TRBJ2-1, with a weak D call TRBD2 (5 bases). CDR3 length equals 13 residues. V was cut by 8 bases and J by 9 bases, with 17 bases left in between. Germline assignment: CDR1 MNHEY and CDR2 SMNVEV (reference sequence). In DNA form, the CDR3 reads TGTGCCAGCCGCTGGACCGCTGGAGGTGAGCAGTTCTTC. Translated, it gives CASRWTAGGEQFF.

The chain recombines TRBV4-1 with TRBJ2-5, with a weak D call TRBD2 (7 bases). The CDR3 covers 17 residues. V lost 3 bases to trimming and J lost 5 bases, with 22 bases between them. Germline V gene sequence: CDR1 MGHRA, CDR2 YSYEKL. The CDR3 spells CASSHVGGGGGRETQYF. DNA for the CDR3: TGCGCCAGCAGCCATGTCGGCGGGGGCGGGGGTCGGGAGACCCAGTACTTC.

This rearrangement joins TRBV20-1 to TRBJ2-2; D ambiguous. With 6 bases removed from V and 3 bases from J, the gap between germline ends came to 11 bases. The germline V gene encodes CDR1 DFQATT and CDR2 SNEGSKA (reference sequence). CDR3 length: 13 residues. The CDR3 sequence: CSAPYGHTGELFF. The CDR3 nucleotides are TGCAGTGCCCCCTACGGTCACACCGGGGAGCTGTTTTTT.

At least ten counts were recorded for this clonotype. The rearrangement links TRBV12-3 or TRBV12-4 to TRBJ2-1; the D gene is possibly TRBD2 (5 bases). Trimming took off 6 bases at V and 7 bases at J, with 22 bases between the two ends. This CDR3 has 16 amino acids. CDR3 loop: CASSLYVSGFRNEQFF. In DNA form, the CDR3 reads TGTGCCAGCAGCCTCTACGTTTCGGGATTTCGGAATGAGCAGTTCTTC.

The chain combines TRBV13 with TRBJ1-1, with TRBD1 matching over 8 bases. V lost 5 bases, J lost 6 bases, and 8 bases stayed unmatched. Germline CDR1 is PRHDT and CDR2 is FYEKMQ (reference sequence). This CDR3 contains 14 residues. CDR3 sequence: CASSADRGGAEAFF. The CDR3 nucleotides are TGTGCCAGCAGCGCCGACAGGGGAGGGGCTGAAGCTTTCTTT.

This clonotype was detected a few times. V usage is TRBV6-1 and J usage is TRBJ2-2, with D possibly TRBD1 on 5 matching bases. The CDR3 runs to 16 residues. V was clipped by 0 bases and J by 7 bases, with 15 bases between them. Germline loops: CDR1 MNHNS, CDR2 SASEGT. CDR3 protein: CASSEALRQGRGELFF. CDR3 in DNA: TGTGCCAGCAGTGAAGCGCTTCGGCAGGGCCGCGGGGAGCTGTTTTTT.

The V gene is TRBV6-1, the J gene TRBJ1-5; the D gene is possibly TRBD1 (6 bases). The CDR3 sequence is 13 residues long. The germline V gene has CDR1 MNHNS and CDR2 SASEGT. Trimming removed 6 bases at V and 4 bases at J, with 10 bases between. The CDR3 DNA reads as TGTGCCAGCAGGAGACAGGAGAATCAGCCCCAGCATTTT. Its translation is CASRRQENQPQHF.

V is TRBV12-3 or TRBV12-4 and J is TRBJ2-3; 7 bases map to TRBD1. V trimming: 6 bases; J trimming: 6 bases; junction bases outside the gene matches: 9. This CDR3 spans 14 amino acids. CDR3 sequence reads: CASSPDRMVDTQYF. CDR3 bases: TGTGCCAGCAGCCCGGACAGGATGGTGGATACGCAGTATTTT.

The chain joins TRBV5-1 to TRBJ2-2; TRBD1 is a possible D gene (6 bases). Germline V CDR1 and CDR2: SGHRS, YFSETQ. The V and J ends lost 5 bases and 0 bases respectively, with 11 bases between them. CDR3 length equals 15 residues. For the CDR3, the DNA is TGCGCCAGCAGTTTCGGGGACACGAACACCGGGGAGCTGTTTTTT. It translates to CASSFGDTNTGELFF.